This TCR beta chain was retrieved from a study of blood T cell repertoires in COVID-19. In the study overall: COVID-19 samples collected from the United States, Italy and Spain covered acute and convalescent phases. T cells, B-cell-depleted T cells, or PBMCs supplied cDNA or gDNA.

V was shortened by 2 bases and J by 6 bases, with 12 bases between the two germline ends. CDR1 and CDR2 from the germline V gene are SGHRS and YFSETQ. The CDR3 spans 13 residues. Original data processing: Reference gene primer amplification gave nucleated cell count estimates. Sequencing used immunoSEQ multiplex PCR; TCRdb keeps in-frame clones, though not all of them. V and J calls and clone size are as listed in that table; D and trimming were resolved from the DNA. The repertoire holds about 58,000 clones, with approximately 90% as singletons. The sample comprised peripheral blood. This clonotype was sampled from a woman in her sixties or seventies with active COVID-19. The chain combines TRBV5-1 with TRBJ2-7; D unresolved. DNA for the CDR3: TGCGCCAGCAGCTTTAACCCCCCCAGCGAGCAGTACTTC. Translated, it gives CASSFNPPSEQYF.